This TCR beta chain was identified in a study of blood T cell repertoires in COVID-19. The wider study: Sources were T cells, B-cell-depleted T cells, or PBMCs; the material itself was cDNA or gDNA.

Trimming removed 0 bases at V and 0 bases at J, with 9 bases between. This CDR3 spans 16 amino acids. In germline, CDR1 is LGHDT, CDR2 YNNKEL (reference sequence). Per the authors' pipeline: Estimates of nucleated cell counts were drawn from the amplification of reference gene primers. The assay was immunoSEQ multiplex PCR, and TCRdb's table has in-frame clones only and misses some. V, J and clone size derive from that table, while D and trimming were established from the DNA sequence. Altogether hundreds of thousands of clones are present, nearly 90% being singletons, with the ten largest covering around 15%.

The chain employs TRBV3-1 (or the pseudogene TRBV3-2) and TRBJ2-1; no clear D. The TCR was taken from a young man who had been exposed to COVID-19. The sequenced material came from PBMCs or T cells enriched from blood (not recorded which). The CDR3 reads CASSQDTASSYNEQFF. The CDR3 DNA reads TGTGCCAGCAGCCAAGATACGGCTAGCTCCTACAATGAGCAGTTCTTC.